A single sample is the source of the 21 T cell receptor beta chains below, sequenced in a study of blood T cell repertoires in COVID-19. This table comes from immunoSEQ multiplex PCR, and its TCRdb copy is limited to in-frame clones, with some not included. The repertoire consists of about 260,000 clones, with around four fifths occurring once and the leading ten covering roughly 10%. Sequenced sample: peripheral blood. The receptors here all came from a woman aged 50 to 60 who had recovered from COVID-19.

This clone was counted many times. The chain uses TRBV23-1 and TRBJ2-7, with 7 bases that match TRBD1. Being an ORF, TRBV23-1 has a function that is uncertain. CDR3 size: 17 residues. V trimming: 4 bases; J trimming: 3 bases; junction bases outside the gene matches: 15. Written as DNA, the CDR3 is TGCGCCAGCAGTCCCCATCCTCGAGGGACAGTACACTACGAGCAGTACTTC. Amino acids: CASSPHPRGTVHYEQYF.

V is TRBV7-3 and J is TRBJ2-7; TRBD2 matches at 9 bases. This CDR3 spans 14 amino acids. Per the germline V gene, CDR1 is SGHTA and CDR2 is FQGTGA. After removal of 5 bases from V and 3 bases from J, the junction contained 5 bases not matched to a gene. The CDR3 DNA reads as TGTGCCAGCAGCGCAGGGACTAGCAGCTACGAGCAGTACTTC. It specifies CASSAGTSSYEQYF. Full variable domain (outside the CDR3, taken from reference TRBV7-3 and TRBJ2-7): GAGVSQTPSNKVTEKGKYVELRCDPISGHTALYWYRQSLGQGPEFLIYFQGTGAADDSGLPNDRFFAVRPEGSVSTLKIQRTERGDSAVYLCASSAGTSSYEQYFGPGTRLTVT.

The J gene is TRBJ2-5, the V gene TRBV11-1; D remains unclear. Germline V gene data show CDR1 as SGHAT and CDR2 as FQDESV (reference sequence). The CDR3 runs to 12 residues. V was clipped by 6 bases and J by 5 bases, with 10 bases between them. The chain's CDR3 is CASSRSQETQYF. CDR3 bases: TGTGCCAGCAGTCGGAGTCAGGAGACCCAGTACTTC.

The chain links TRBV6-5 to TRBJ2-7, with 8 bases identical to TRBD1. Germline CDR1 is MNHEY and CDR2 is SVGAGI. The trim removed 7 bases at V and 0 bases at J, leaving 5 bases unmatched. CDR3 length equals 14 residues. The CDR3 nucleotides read TGTGCCAGCACCAGGACAGGGTCCTCCTACGAGCAGTACTTC. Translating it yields CASTRTGSSYEQYF.

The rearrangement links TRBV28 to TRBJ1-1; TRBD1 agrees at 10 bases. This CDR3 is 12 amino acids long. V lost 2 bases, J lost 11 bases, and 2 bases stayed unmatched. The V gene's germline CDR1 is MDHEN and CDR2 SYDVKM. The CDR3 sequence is CASSLRTGGAFF. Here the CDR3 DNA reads TGTGCCAGCAGTTTAAGGACAGGGGGGGCTTTCTTT.

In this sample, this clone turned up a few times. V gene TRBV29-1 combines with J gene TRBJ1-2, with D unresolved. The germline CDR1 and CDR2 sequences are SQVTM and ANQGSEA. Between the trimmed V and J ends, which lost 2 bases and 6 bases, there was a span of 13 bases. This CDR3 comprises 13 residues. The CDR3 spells CSVETWSLNGYTF. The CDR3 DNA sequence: TGCAGCGTTGAAACCTGGAGCCTTAATGGCTACACCTTC.

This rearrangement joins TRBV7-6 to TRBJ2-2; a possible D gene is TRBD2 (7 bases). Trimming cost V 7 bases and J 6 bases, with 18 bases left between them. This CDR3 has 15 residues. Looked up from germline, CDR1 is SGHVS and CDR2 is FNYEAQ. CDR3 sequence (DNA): TGTGCCAGCATCGAGGGGGGAGGGCCTCCCGGGGAGCTGTTTTTT. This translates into CASIEGGGPPGELFF.

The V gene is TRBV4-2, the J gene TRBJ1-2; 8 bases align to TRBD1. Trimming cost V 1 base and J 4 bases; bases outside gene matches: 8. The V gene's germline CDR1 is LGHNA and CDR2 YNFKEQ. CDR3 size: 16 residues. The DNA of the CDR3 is TGTGCCAGCAGCCAAGGAGGACAGGGAGGCGCCTATGGCTACACCTTC. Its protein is CASSQGGQGGAYGYTF.

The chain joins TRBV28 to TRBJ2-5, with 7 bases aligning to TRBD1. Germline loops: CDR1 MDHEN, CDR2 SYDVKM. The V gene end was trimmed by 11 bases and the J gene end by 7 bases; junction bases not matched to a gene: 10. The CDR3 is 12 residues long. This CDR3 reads CAEGASRGTQYF. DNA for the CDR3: TGTGCCGAGGGGGCTTCCCGCGGGACCCAGTACTTC.

In DNA, the CDR3 is TGCGCCAGCAGCCATGCTGTGACTAGCGGGAGGGCCCCAGAGACCCAGTACTTC. Its translation is CASSHAVTSGRAPETQYF. The chain recombines TRBV4-3 with TRBJ2-5; the match to TRBD2 covers 14 bases. The CDR3 runs 18 residues. Germline CDR1 LGHNA, CDR2 YSLEER. Losses at the gene ends were 3 bases for V and 4 bases for J; bases not matched to a gene: 10.

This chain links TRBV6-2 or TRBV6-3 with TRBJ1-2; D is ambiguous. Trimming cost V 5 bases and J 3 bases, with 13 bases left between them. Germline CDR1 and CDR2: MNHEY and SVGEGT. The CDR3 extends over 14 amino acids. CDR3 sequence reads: CASSLPRRDYGYTF. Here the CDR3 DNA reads TGTGCCAGCAGTCTCCCCCGGAGGGACTATGGCTACACCTTC.

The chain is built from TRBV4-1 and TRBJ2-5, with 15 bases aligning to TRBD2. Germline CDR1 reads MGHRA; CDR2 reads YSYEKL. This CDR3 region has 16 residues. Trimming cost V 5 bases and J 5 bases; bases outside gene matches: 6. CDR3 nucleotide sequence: TGCGCCAGCAGCAACGGACTAGCGGGGGGGAGTGAGACCCAGTACTTC. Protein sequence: CASSNGLAGGSETQYF.

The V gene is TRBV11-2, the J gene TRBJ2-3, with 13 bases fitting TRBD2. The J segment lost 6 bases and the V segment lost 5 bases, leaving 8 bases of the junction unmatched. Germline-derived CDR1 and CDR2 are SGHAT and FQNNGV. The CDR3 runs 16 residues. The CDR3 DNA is TGTGCCAGCAGCGAACTAGCGGGGGGGCCAGTCGATACGCAGTATTTT. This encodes CASSELAGGPVDTQYF.

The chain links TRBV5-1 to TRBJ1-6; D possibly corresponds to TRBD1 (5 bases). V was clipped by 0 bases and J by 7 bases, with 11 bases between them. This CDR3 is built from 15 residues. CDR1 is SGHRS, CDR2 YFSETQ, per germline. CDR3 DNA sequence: TGCGCCAGCAGCTTGGGCGGGGGTGAGAATTCACCCCTCCACTTT. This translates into CASSLGGGENSPLHF.

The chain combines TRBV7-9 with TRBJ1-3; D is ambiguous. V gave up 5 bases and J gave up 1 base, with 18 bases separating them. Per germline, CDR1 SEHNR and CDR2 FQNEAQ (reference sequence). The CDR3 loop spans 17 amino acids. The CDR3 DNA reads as TGTGCCAGCAGCCCTCACAGTGCCCAGCTATCTGGAAACACCATATATTTT. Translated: CASSPHSAQLSGNTIYF.

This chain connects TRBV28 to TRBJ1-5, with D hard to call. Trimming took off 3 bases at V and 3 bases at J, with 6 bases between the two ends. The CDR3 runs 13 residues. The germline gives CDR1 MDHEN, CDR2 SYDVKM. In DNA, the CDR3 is TGTGCCAGCAGTTTTCCTATCAATCAGCCCCAGCATTTT. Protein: CASSFPINQPQHF.

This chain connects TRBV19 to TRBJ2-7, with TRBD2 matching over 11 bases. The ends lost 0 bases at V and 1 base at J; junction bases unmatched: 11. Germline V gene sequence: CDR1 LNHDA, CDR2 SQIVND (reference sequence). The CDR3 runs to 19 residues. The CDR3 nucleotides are TGTGCCAGTAGTATAGATCGACCCGGCAGACTAGCGGGATCCTACGAGCAGTACTTC. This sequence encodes CASSIDRPGRLAGSYEQYF.

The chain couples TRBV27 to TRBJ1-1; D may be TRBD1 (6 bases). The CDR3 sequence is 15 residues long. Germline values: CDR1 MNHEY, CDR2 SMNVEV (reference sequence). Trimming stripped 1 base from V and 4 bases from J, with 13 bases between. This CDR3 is CASSLYPRGVTEAFF. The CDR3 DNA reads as TGTGCCAGCAGTTTATATCCCAGGGGAGTCACTGAAGCTTTCTTT.

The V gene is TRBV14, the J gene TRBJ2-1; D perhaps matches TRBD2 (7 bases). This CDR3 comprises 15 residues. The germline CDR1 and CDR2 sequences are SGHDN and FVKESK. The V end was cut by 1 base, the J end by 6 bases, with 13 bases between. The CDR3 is CASSQGLGGANEQFF. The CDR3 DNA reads TGTGCCAGCAGCCAAGGACTAGGGGGGGCCAATGAGCAGTTCTTC. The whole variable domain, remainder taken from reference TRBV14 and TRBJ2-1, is EAGVTQFPSHSVIEKGQTVTLRCDPISGHDNLYWYRRVMGKEIKFLLHFVKESKQDESGMPNNRFLAERTGGTYSTLKVQPAELEDSGVYFCASSQGLGGANEQFFGPGTRLTVL.

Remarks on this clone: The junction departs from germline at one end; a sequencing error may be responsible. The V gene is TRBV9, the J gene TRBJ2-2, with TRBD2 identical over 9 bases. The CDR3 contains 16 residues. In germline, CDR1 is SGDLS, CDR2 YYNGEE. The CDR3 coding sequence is TGTGCCAGCCGCGTAGAGGGCGGGGGGGCCGCCGGGGAGCTGTTTTTT. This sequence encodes CASRVEGGGAAGELFF. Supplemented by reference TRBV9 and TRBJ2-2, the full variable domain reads DSGVTQTPKHLITATGQRVTLRCSPRSGDLSVYWYQQSLDQGLQFLIQYYNGEERAKGNILERFSAQQFPDLHSELNLSSLELGDSALYFCASRVEGGGAAGELFFGEGSRLTVL.

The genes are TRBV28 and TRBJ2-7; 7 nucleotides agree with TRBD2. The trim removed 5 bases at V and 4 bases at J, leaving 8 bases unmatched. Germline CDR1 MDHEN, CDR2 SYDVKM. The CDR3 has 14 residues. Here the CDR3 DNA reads TGTGCCAGCAGTCCACCGACGGGGGGTTACGAGCAGTACTTC. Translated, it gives CASSPPTGGYEQYF.